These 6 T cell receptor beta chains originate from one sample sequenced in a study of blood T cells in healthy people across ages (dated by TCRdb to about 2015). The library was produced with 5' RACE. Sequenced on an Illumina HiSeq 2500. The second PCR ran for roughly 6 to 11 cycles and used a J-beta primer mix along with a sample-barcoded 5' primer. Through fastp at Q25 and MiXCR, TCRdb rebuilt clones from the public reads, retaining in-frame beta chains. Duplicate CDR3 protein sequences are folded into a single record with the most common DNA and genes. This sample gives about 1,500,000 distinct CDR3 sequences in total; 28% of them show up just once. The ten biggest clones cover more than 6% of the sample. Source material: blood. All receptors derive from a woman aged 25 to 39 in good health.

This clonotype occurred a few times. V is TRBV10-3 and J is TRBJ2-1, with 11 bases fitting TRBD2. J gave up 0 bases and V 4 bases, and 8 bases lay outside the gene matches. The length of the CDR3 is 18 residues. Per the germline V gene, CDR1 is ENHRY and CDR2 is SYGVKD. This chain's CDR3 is CAISGSSGGSNSYNEQFF. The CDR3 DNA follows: TGTGCCATCAGTGGATCTAGCGGGGGGTCCAACTCCTACAATGAGCAGTTCTTC.

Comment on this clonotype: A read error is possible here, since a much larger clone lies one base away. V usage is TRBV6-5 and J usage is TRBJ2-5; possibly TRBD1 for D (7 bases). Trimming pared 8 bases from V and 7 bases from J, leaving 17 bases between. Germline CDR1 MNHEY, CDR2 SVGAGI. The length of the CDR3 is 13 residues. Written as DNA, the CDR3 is TGTGCCAGCTGGAGGGGGCGATGGGGGACCCAGTACTTC. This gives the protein CASWRGRWGTQYF.

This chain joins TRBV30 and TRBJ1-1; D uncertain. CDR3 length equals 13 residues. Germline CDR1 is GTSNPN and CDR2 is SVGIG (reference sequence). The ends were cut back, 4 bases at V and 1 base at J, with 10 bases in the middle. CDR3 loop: CAWTRTANTEAFF. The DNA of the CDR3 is TGTGCCTGGACCCGGACGGCGAACACTGAAGCTTTCTTT.

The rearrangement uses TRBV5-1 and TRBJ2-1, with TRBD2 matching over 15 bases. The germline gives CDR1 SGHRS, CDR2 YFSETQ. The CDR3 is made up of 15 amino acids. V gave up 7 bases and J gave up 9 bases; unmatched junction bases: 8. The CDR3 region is CASAPGTSGGFEQFF. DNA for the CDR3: TGCGCCAGCGCACCCGGGACTAGCGGGGGGTTTGAGCAGTTCTTC.

In DNA form, the CDR3 reads TGCGCCAGCAGCTTGGCAGGGTCTAGATACAATGAGCAGTTCTTC. The encoded protein is CASSLAGSRYNEQFF. This chain uses TRBV5-1 with TRBJ2-1; D perhaps matches TRBD1 (5 bases). This CDR3 is built from 15 residues. Trimming shortened V by 0 bases and J by 4 bases, and 11 bases separated the two germline ends. The germline V gene encodes CDR1 SGHRS and CDR2 YFSETQ.

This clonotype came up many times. The chain's CDR3 is CSVGRGGASEQYF. The CDR3 DNA reads as TGCAGCGTTGGACGGGGGGGGGCCTCGGAGCAGTACTTC. The V call is TRBV29-1, the J call TRBJ2-5, with TRBD2 matching 8 bases. Germline V lookup: CDR1 SQVTM, CDR2 ANQGSEA. The CDR3 extends over 13 amino acids. The V and J ends lost 4 bases and 11 bases, in that order; junction bases with no gene match: 12.